Listed below are T cell receptor beta chains from one sample, sequenced in a study of human T cells and chemical hapten exposure. Using its own MiXCR run on the RACE reads, TCRdb lists one record per CDR3 protein. In the table there are 350,000 or so distinct CDR3 sequences, 5.5% to 8% of which are singletons. The specimen was whole blood, collected in connection with sensitization to the hapten diphenylcyclopropenone (DPC). The receptor source for this set is a woman under 30 with alopecia areata. Some clones in this sample may be carry-over from other donors' samples. Both conserved end residues are part of each CDR3. The D gene is left open where the match is weak. Only part of the rows carry a size: once, few, many, or a class if the clone is expanded.

D | size | J | V | DNA | CDR3
- | many | TRBJ1-6 | TRBV5-1 | TGCGCCAGCAGCTTGGGAGGTGAGGGATCACCCCTCCACTTT | CASSLGGEGSPLHF
- | many | TRBJ2-4 | TRBV11-2 | TGTGCCAGCAGGGGGGGACGGCTACTAGCCAAAAACATTCAGTACTTC | CASRGGRLLAKNIQYF
TRBD2 | - | TRBJ2-5 | TRBV5-1 | TGCGCCAGCAGCTTGGTGGGTAGCGGGGGGCCTACTTACCAAGAGACCCAGTACTTC | CASSLVGSGGPTYQETQYF
TRBD2 | few | TRBJ2-1 | TRBV20-1 | TGCAGTGCCGAGAGTACTAGCGGGGGGCTACGGGAGCAGTTCTTC | CSAESTSGGLREQFF
TRBD2 | many | TRBJ2-5 | TRBV6-5 | TGTGCCAGCAGCCCTTCTCCGGGACTAGCCAAGACCCAGTACTTC | CASSPSPGLAKTQYF
TRBD1 | few | TRBJ2-1 | TRBV6-2/TRBV6-3 | TGTGCCAGCAGTCCCCGGACAGGGAAGGAGAAAAGATACAATGAGCAGTTCTTC | CASSPRTGKEKRYNEQFF
- | - | TRBJ2-7 | TRBV29-1 | TGCAGCGTTGAAGACCGAAGAGAAGACTCCTACGAGCAGTACTTC | CSVEDRREDSYEQYF
- | once | TRBJ2-3 | TRBV12-3/TRBV12-4 | TGTGCCAGCGGTAAACTTTCCACAGATACGCAGTATTTT | CASGKLSTDTQYF
- | few | TRBJ1-1 | TRBV6-2/TRBV6-3 | TGTGCCAGCACTAGGAGGGGGGCGAGAACTGAAGCTTTCTTT | CASTRRGARTEAFF
- | many | TRBJ1-1 | TRBV12-3/TRBV12-4 | TGTGCCAGCACCTTGAGTTGGTTCAGGGCAGGACGGAACACTGAAGCTTTCTTT | CASTLSWFRAGRNTEAFF
- | few | TRBJ1-3 | TRBV10-3 | TGTGCCATCAGTGAGGGAAACTCTGGAAACACCATATATTTT | CAISEGNSGNTIYF
- | many | TRBJ2-4 | TRBV28 | TGTGCCAGCAGTTTTCAGTTAGGGATGCTAGCCAAAAACATTCAGTACTTC | CASSFQLGMLAKNIQYF
- | many | TRBJ2-7 | TRBV7-9 | TGTGCCAGCAGTGACGACTCCTACGAGCAGTACTTC | CASSDDSYEQYF
- | few | TRBJ1-1 | TRBV3-1 | TGTGCCAGCAGCCAACTTCAGGGGCTAGGAACTGAAGCTTTCTTT | CASSQLQGLGTEAFF
- | many | TRBJ2-2 | TRBV12-3/TRBV12-4 | TGTGCCAGCACCCGGACAGTTACCGGGGAGCTGTTTTTT | CASTRTVTGELFF
- | few | TRBJ2-3 | TRBV7-8 | TGTGCCAGCAGTTACGACCGGACCGTCACAGATACGCAGTATTTT | CASSYDRTVTDTQYF
TRBD1 | - | TRBJ2-5 | TRBV12-3/TRBV12-4 | TGTGCCAGCAGTTCGGGGTCAGGGGGGACCCAGTACTTC | CASSSGSGGTQYF
TRBD2 | - | TRBJ2-2 | TRBV4-3 | TGCGCCAGCAGCCAAGAAACCCTACTAGCGGCGAACACCGGGGAGCTGTTTTTT | CASSQETLLAANTGELFF
- | few | TRBJ1-2 | TRBV7-8 | TGTGCCAGCAGCTCCTCGAGGCTTCCCTCTAACTATGGCTACACCTTC | CASSSSRLPSNYGYTF
- | few | TRBJ1-3 | TRBV18 | TGTGCCAGCTCACCTGACGGGTTGGGAAACACCATATATTTT | CASSPDGLGNTIYF
- | - | TRBJ1-6 | TRBV3-1 | TGTGCCAGCAGCGCGACAGGAAATAATTCACCCCTCCACTTT | CASSATGNNSPLHF
- | many | TRBJ2-4 | TRBV18 | TGTGCCAGCTCACCACCGTCCGACATTCAGTACTTC | CASSPPSDIQYF
- | - | TRBJ1-5 | TRBV6-5 | TGTGCCAGCAGTTTATTCGCCAAGGACGGGATATTGGCTGGGCCCCAGCATTTT | CASSLFAKDGILAGPQHF
TRBD1 | many | TRBJ2-7 | TRBV5-8 | TGTGCCAGCAGCTTGCAGACAGGGATAAACGAGCAGTACTTC | CASSLQTGINEQYF